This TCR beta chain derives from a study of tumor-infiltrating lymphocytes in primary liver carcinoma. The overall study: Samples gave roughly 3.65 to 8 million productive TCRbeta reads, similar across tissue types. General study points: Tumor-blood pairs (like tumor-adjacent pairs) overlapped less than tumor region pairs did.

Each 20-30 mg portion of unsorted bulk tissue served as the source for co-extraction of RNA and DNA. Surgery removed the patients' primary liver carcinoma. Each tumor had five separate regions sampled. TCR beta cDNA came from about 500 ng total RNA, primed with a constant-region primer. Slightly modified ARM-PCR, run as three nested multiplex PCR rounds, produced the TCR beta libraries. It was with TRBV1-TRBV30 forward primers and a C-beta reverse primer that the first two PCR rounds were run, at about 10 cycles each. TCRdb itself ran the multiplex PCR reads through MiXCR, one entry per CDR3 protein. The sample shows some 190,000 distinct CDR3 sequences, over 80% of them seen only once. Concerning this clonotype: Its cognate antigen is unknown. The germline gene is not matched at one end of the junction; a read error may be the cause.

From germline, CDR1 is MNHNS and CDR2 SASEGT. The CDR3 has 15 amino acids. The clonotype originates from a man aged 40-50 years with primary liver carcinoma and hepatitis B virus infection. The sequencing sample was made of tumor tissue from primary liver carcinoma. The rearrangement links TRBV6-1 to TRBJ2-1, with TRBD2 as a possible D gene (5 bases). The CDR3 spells CASTMERHTYNEQFF. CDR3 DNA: TGTGCCAGTACCATGGAGCGGCACACCTACAATGAACAGTTCTTC.